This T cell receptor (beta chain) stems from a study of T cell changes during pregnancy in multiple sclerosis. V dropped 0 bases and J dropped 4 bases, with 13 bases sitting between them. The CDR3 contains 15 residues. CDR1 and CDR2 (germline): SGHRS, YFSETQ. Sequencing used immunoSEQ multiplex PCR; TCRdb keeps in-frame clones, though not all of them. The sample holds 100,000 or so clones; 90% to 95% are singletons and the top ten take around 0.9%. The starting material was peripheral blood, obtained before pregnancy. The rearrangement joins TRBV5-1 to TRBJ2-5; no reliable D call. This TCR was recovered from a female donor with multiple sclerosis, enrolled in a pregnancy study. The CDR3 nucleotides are TGCGCCAGCAGCTTGGTACCGGGTTTGGGAGAGACCCAGTACTTC. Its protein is CASSLVPGLGETQYF.